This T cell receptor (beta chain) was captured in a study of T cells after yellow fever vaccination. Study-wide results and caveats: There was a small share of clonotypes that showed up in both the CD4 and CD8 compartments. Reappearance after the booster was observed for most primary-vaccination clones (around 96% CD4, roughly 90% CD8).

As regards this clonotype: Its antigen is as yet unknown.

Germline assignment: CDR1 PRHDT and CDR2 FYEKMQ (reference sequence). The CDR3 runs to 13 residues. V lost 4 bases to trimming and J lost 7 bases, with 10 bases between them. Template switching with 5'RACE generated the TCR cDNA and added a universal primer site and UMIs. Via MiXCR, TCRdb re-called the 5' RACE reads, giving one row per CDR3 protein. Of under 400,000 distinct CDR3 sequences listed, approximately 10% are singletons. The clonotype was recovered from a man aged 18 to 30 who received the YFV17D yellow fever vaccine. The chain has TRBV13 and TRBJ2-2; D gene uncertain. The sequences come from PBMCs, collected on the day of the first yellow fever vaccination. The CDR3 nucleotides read TGTGCCAGCAGCTCCGGGCACATCGGGGAGCTGTTTTTT. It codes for CASSSGHIGELFF. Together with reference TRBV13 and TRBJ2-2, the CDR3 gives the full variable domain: AAGVIQSPRHLIKEKRETATLKCYPIPRHDTVYWYQQGPGQDPQFLISFYEKMQSDKGSIPDRFSAQQFSDYHSELNMSSLELGDSALYFCASSSGHIGELFFGEGSRLTVL.